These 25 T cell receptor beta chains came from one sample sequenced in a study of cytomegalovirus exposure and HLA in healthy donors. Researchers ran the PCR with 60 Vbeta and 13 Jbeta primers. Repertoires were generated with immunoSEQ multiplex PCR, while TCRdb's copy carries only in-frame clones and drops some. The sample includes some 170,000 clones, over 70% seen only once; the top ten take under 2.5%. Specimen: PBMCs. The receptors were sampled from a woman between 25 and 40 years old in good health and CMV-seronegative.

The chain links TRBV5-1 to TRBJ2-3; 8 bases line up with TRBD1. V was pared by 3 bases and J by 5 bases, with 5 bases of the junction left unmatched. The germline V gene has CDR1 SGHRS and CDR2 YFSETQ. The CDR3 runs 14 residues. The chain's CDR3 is CASSSTGVRDTQYF. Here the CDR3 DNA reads TGCGCCAGCAGCTCGACAGGGGTAAGAGATACGCAGTATTTT.

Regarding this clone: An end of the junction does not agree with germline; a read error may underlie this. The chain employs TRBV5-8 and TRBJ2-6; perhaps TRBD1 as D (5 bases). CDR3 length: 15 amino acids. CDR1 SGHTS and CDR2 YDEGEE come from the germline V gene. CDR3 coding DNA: TGTGCCAGCAGCCATCTAAGCTCTGGGGCCAACGGCCTGACTTTC. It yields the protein CASSHLSSGANGLTF.

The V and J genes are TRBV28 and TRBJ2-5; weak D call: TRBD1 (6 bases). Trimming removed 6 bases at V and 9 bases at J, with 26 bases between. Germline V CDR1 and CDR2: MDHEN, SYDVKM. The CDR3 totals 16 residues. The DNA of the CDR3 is TGTGCCAGCAGCCCAACGACCGGACAGTTTAATGAGGCCCAGTACTTC. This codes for CASSPTTGQFNEAQYF.

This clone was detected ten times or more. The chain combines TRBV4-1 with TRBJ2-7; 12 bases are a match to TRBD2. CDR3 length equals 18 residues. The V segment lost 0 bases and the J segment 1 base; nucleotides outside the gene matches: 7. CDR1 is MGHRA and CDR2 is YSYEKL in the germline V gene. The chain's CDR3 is CASSQDLRLAGESYEQYF. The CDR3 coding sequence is TGCGCCAGCAGCCAAGACTTAAGACTAGCGGGAGAGTCCTACGAGCAGTACTTC.

The DNA of the CDR3 is TGTGCCAGCAGCTTGTCCCCGACAGGACGTTACGAGCAGTACTTC. It is translated as CASSLSPTGRYEQYF. The rearrangement joins TRBV5-5 to TRBJ2-7; D is perhaps TRBD1 (6 bases). CDR3 length: 15 amino acids. V was pared by 1 base and J by 4 bases, with 15 bases between. Germline values: CDR1 SGHKS, CDR2 YYEKEE (reference sequence).

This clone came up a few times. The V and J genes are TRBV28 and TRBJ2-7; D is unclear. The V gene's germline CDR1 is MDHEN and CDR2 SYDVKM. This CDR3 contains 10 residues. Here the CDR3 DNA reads TGTGTCTGCGACTCCTACGAGCAGTACTTC. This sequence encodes CVCDSYEQYF.

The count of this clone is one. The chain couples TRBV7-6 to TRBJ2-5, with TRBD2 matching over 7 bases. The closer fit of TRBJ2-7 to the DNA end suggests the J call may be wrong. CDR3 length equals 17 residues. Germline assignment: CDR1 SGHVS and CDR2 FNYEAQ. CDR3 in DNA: TGTGCCAGCAGCTTAGCGGGCGGGGCGGGAGCCACCTACGAGCAGTACTTC. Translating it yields CASSLAGGAGATYEQYF.

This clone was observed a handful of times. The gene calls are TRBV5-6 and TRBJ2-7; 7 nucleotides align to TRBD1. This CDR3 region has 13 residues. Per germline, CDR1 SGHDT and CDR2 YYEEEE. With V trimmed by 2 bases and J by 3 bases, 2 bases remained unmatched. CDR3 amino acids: CASSFGTDYEQYF. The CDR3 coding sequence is TGTGCCAGCAGCTTCGGGACAGACTACGAGCAGTACTTC. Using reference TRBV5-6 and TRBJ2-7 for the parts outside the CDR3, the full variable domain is DAGVTQSPTHLIKTRGQQVTLRCSPKSGHDTVSWYQQALGQGPQFIFQYYEEEERQRGNFPDRFSGHQFPNYSSELNVNALLLGDSALYLCASSFGTDYEQYFGPGTRLTVT.

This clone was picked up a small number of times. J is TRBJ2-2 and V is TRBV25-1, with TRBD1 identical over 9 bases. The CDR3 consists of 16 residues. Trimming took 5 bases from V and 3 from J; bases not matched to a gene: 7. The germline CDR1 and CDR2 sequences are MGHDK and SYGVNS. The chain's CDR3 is CASSPSGQGYTGELFF. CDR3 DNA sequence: TGTGCCAGCAGTCCTTCGGGACAGGGATACACCGGGGAGCTGTTTTTT.

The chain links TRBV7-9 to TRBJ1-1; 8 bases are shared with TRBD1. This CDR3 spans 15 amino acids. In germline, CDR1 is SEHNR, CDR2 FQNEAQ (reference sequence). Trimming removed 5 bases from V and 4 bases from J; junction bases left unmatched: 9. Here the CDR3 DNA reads TGTGCCAGCAGCAAAGAGCGCGGGACAGGCACTGAAGCTTTCTTT. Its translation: CASSKERGTGTEAFF.

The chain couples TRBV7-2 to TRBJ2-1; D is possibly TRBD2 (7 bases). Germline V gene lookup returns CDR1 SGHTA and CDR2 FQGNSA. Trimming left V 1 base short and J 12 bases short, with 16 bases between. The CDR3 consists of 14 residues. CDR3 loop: CASSLEGAGAGQFF. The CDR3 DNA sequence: TGTGCCAGCAGCTTAGAAGGGGCGGGGGCAGGGCAGTTCTTC.

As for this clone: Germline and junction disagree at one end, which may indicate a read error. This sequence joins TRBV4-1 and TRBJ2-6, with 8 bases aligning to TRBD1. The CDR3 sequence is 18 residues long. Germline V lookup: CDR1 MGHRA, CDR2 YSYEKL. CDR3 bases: TGCGCCAGCAGCCAAGTTGGCCAGGGGGCAGGTGGGGCCAACGGCCTGACTTTC. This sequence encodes CASSQVGQGAGGANGLTF.

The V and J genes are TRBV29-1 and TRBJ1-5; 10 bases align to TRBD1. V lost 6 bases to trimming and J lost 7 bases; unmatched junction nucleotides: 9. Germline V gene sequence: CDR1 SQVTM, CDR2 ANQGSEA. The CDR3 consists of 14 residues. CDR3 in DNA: TGCAGCGTCCTTGACAGGGGGCCTGGACAGCCCCAGCATTTT. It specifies CSVLDRGPGQPQHF.

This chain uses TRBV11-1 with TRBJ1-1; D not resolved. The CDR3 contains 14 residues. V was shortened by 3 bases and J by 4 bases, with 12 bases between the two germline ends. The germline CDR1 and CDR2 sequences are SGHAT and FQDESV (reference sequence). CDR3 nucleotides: TGTGCCAGCAGCTTGGCATGGGCCCCCACTGAAGCTTTCTTT. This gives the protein CASSLAWAPTEAFF.

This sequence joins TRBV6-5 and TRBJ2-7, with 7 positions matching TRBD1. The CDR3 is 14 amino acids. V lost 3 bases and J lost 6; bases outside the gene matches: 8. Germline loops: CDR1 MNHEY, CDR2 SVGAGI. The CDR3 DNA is TGTGCCAGCAGTTATAAAACAGGGGTGCTCGAGCAGTACTTC. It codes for CASSYKTGVLEQYF.

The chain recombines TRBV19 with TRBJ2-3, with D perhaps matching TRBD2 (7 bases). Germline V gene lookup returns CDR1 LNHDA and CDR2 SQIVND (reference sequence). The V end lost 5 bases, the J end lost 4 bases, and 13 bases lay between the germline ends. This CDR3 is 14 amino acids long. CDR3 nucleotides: TGTGCCAGTAGTTCTGGGGAGGGGGCAGATACGCAGTATTTT. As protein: CASSSGEGADTQYF. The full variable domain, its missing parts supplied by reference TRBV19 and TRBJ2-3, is DGGITQSPKYLFRKEGQNVTLSCEQNLNHDAMYWYRQDPGQGLRLIYYSQIVNDFQKGDIAEGYSVSREKKESFPLTVTSAQKNPTAFYLCASSSGEGADTQYFGPGTRLTVL.

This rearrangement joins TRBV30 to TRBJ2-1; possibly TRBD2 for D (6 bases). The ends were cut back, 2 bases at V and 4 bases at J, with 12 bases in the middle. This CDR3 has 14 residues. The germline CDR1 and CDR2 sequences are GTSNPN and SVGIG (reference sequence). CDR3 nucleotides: TGTGCCTGGAGTCACGGGGGAGATTACAATGAGCAGTTCTTC. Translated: CAWSHGGDYNEQFF.

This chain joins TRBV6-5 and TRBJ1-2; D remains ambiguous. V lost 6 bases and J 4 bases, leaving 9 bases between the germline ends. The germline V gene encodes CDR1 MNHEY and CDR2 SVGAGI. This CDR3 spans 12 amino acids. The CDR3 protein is CASRGSPYGYTF. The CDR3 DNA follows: TGTGCCAGCAGGGGCAGTCCCTATGGCTACACCTTC.

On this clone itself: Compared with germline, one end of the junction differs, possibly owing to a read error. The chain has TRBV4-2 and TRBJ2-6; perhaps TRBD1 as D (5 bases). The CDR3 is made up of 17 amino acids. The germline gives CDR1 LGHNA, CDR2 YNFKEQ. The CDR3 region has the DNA TGTGCCAGCAGCCAATCAAGAGGAAACTCTGGGGCCAACGGCCTGACTTTC. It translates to CASSQSRGNSGANGLTF.

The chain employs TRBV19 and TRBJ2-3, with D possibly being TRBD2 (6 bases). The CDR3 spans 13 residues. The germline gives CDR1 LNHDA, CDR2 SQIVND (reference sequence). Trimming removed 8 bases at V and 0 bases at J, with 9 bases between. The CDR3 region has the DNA TGTGCCAGTCGGGGGTTCAGCACAGATACGCAGTATTTT. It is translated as CASRGFSTDTQYF.

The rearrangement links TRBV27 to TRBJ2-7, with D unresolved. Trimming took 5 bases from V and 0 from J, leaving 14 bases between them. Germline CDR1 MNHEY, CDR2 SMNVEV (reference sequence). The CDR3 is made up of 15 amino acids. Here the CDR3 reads CASSPRRLSSYEQYF. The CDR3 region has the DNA TGTGCCAGCAGTCCACGCCGACTGAGCTCCTACGAGCAGTACTTC.

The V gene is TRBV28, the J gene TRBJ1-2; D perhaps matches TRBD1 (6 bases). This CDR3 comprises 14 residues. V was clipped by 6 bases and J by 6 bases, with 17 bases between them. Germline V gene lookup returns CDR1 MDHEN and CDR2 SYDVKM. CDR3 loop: CASRPPITGNGYTF. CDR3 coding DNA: TGTGCCAGCAGACCTCCCATTACAGGGAATGGCTACACCTTC.

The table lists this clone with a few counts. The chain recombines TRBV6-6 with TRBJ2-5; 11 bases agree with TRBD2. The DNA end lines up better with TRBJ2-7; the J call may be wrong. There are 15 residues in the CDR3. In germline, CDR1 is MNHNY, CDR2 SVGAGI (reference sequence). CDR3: CATLGLAGGWYEQYF. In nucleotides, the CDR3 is TGTGCCACCCTTGGGCTAGCGGGGGGTTGGTACGAGCAGTACTTC.

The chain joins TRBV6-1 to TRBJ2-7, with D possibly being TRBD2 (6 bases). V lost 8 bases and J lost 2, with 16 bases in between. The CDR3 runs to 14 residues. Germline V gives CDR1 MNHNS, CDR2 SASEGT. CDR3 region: CASGLGGTAYEQYF. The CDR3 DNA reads TGTGCCAGCGGGTTGGGCGGGACGGCCTACGAGCAGTACTTC.

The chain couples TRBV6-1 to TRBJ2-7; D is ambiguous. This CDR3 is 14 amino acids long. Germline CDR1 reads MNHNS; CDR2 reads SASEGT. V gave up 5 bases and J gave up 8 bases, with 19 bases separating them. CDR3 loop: CASSRTSQTPQQYF. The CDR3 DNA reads TGTGCCAGCAGTCGAACATCACAAACCCCGCAGCAGTACTTC.